The clone carrying this TCR beta chain was found once. Its cognate antigen is unknown. CDR3 length equals 16 residues. Germline V gene data show CDR1 as SGHVS and CDR2 as FQNEAQ. Trimming removed 5 bases from V and 1 base from J; junction bases left unmatched: 6. Method: immunoSEQ multiplex PCR; TCRdb's copy keeps in-frame clones and lacks some. The sample holds 95,000 to 100,000 clones; about 82% are singletons and the top ten take approximately 1.5%. The entry originates in a study of graft-versus-host responses after intestinal transplantation. Across the study: Grafts that recipients had were multivisceral, liver-intestinal, or isolated intestinal transplants. Every recipient had anti-thymocyte globulin induction and 3 to 4 years of tacrolimus plus steroids. Overall study findings and caveats: Marrow from the recipient contained GvH clones, some of which had appeared first in ileum or blood. Allograft clonal ratios (graft-versus-host to host-versus-graft) were high in patients who had graft-donor T cell macrochimerism.

The material was PBMCs, obtained 255 days after intestinal transplant. This sequence was found in a human patient who received an intestinal transplant, so some T cells may come from the graft donor. V gene TRBV7-8 combines with J gene TRBJ2-5, with 11 bases lining up with TRBD2. Written as DNA, the CDR3 is TGTGCCAGCAGCCACATAGCGGGGGGGATCCAAGAGACCCAGTACTTC. Translated: CASSHIAGGIQETQYF.